There are many counts of the clone carrying this T cell receptor beta chain. What it binds is not known. These data originate in a study of neurological immune-mediated disorders. Whole-study findings and limits: None of the CDR3 amino acid sequences in expanded clones turned up in more than one subject, which points to private repertoires in all groups.

The study built unsorted libraries from 2 million PBMCs kept at -80 C. Germline assignment: CDR1 SEHNR and CDR2 FQNEAQ (reference sequence). CDR3 size: 14 residues. V was clipped by 4 bases and J by 7 bases; unmatched bases: 4. It was by 5'RACE with 10-nucleotide random UMIs that the cDNA was made. TCRdb recomputed calls from the 5' RACE reads with MiXCR, one row per CDR3 protein. The data show fewer than 60,000 distinct CDR3 sequences, over 9% seen once. Sequences were obtained from PBMCs. V and J are TRBV7-9 and TRBJ1-6; 7 positions match TRBD1. The receptor was isolated from a man aged 70-80 years with HTLV-1-associated myelopathy (HAM/TSP). CDR3 region: CASSSSGGNSPLHF. As DNA, the CDR3 is TGTGCCAGCAGCTCCTCAGGGGGGAATTCACCCCTCCACTTT.